This TCR beta chain was observed in a study of cytomegalovirus exposure and HLA in healthy donors. The PCR used 60 Vbeta and 13 Jbeta primers. In the original analysis: Later analysis identified tens of millions of unique TCR beta chains, about 12 million shared. TCRdb keeps only in-frame clones here, not all; method: immunoSEQ multiplex PCR. For V, J and clone size, that table is used; D and trimming come from the DNA. The sample contains around 250,000 clones, about 81% of which appear only once. This clone was seen only a few times. The antigen remains unidentified. Overall study findings and caveats: CMV serostatus stood as the only immune exposure information on hand. Reportedly, HLA-A and HLA-B alleles of most subjects were accurately predicted from TCR beta. Rarity marked most TCR sequences, yet some public TCRs occurred in many donors.

Material for sequencing was PBMCs. The TCR sequence derives from a woman aged 55-70 years in good health and CMV-seropositive.

CDR3 sequence reads: CASVTGPGANVLTF. For the CDR3, the DNA is TGTGCCAGCGTGACAGGGCCTGGGGCCAACGTCCTGACTTTC. The genes are TRBV2 and TRBJ2-6; 7 nucleotides align to TRBD1. The ends lost 8 bases at V and 2 bases at J; junction bases unmatched: 3. Germline CDR1 reads SNHLY; CDR2 reads FYNNEI. CDR3 length equals 14 residues.